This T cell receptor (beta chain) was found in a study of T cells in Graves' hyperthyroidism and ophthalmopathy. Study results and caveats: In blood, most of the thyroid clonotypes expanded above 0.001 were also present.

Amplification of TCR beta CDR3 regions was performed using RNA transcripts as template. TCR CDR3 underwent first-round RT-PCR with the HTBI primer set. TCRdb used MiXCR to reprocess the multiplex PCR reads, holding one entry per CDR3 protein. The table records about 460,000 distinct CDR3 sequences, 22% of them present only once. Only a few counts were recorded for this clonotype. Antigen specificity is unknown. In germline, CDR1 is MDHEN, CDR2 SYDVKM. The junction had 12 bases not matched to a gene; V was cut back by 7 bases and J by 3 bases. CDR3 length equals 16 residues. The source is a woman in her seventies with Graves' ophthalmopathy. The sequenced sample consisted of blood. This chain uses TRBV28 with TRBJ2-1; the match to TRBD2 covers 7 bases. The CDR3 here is CASIKLGGVIYNEQFF. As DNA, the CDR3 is TGTGCCAGCATTAAACTGGGAGGGGTAATCTACAATGAGCAGTTCTTC.